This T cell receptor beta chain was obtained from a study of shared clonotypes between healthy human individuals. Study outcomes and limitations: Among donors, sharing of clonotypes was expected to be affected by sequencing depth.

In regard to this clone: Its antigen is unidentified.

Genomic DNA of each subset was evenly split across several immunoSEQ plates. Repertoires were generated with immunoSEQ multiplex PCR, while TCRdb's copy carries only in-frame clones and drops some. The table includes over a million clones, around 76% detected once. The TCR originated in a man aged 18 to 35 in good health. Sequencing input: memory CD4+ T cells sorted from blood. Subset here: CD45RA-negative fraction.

The CDR3 nucleotides read TGTGCCAGCAGTTTGGAAAGAGGGGATAATGAGCAGTTCTTC. Amino acids: CASSLERGDNEQFF. The chain recombines TRBV28 with TRBJ2-1, with D possibly being TRBD1 or TRBD2 (5 bases each). The length of the CDR3 is 14 residues. V was clipped by 3 bases and J by 7 bases, with 13 bases between them. Germline CDR1 MDHEN, CDR2 SYDVKM.